This T cell receptor (beta chain) was sequenced during a study of shared clonotypes between healthy human individuals. With regard to this clone: Antigen: not known.

V was cut by 7 bases and J by 4 bases, with 13 bases left in between. Germline CDR1 SQVTM, CDR2 ANQGSEA. This CDR3 has 12 residues. The study's findings and limits: The diversity represented, both genetic and in exposure history, was limited by few donors.

Samples underwent the assay at deep level. As originally analysed: As immunoSEQ supplied junction-only sequences (without quality scores), filtering differed. Method: immunoSEQ multiplex PCR; TCRdb's copy keeps in-frame clones and lacks some. The DNA was the basis for D and trimming; V, J and clone size are from that table. The sample includes under 600,000 clones, 70% to 80% of them seen just once. The sequenced material came from PBMCs. J is TRBJ1-1 and V is TRBV29-1; D is unresolved. The receptor was derived from a woman aged 40 to 50 in good health. Some clones in this sample may be carry-over from other donors' samples. CDR3 in amino acids: CSARDPGTEAFF. The CDR3 coding sequence is TGCAGCGCCCGGGATCCGGGCACTGAAGCTTTCTTT.